This T cell receptor (beta chain) was identified during a study of shared clonotypes between healthy human individuals. General observations from the study: Clonotype sharing among donors likely depends on sequencing depth.

Deep was the level at which the assay was run. Each cell subset's genomic DNA was divided evenly among several immunoSEQ plates. The protocol was immunoSEQ multiplex PCR, while the TCRdb copy is restricted to in-frame clones and leaves out a portion. Here the sample spans around 2.5 million clones, over 85% being singletons. Every contributor of samples was a Caucasian grown-up residing in Nashville, Tennessee. The length of the CDR3 is 15 residues. The germline CDR1 and CDR2 sequences are MNHEY and SVGAGI. The ends lost 7 bases at V and 9 bases at J; junction bases unmatched: 10. Worth noting for this clone: Its specificity is not known.

The source of this sequence is a man aged 18 to 30 in good health. Some clones in this sample may be carry-over from other donors' samples. V is TRBV6-5 and J is TRBJ2-1; 12 nucleotides match TRBD1. Material for sequencing was naive CD4+ T cells from PBMCs. Subset noted: CD45RA+ positively selected. For the CDR3, the DNA is TGTGCCAGCACCGGGACAGGGGGCGACTTTGGTGAGCAGTTCTTC. Translating gives CASTGTGGDFGEQFF.